The 27 T cell receptor beta chains reported below all come from one sample, sequenced in a study of T cell changes during pregnancy in multiple sclerosis. TCRdb's copy holds only in-frame clones and misses some; the assay was immunoSEQ multiplex PCR. Among about 77,000 clones listed, 90% to 95% were seen once. The sequenced sample was peripheral blood, obtained after pregnancy. The receptors shown here come from a female donor in good health, enrolled as a control in a pregnancy study.

The chain is built from TRBV7-2 and TRBJ2-5, with unresolved D. Germline lookup yields CDR1 SGHTA and CDR2 FQGNSA. This CDR3 contains 13 residues. Trimming removed 2 bases at V and 5 bases at J, with 9 bases between. The CDR3 DNA sequence: TGTGCCAGCAGCTTACTGAGCAGGGAGACCCAGTACTTC. Amino acids: CASSLLSRETQYF.

The chain combines TRBV7-8 with TRBJ2-1, with 11 bases matching TRBD2. Per germline, CDR1 SGHVS and CDR2 FQNEAQ. This CDR3 comprises 16 residues. The ends lost 1 base at V and 10 bases at J; junction bases unmatched: 9. CDR3 sequence reads: CASSLVPIAGGVEQFF. CDR3 bases: TGTGCCAGCAGCTTAGTTCCGATAGCGGGAGGGGTGGAGCAGTTCTTC.

This clone was recorded only once. The V and J genes are TRBV4-3 and TRBJ2-7; 10 nucleotides line up with TRBD1. The CDR3 sequence is 14 residues long. Germline V gene lookup returns CDR1 LGHNA and CDR2 YSLEER. V shed 5 bases, J shed 2 bases, and the junction held 3 bases outside the gene matches. The CDR3 nucleotides read TGCGCCAGCAGCATAGGGACAGGGGCCTACGAGCAGTACTTC. This translates into CASSIGTGAYEQYF.

With regard to this clone: One junction end disagrees with the germline gene, perhaps due to a read error. Here the CDR3 reads CASSAAGPRNF. The DNA for the CDR3 is TGTGCCAGCAGTGCGGCGGGGCCCAGGAACTTC. The chain carries TRBV6-1 and TRBJ2-7; tentative D call: TRBD2 (6 bases). CDR3 length equals 11 residues. Germline V gene lookup returns CDR1 MNHNS and CDR2 SASEGT.

The chain carries TRBV9 and TRBJ1-2; weak D call: TRBD1 (5 bases). Germline lookup yields CDR1 SGDLS and CDR2 YYNGEE. V lost 0 bases to trimming and J lost 6 bases, with 15 bases between them. The CDR3 spans 15 residues. CDR3 residues: CASSVDSAGGDGYTF. CDR3 nucleotides: TGTGCCAGCAGCGTAGATTCTGCTGGGGGGGATGGCTACACCTTC.

This chain connects TRBV7-9 to TRBJ2-5; TRBD2 matches at 7 bases. The J segment lost 4 bases and the V segment lost 5 bases, leaving 10 bases of the junction unmatched. CDR1 and CDR2 (germline): SEHNR, FQNEAQ (reference sequence). The CDR3 spans 15 residues. The CDR3 reads CASSPGLGRGETQYF. The CDR3 DNA reads as TGTGCCAGCAGCCCGGGCCTAGGGAGGGGAGAGACCCAGTACTTC.

The V gene is TRBV5-8, the J gene TRBJ2-3; TRBD2 aligns across 8 bases. CDR1 and CDR2 (germline): SGHTS, YDEGEE. V lost 0 bases and J lost 4; bases outside the gene matches: 4. The CDR3 spans 15 residues. In DNA form, the CDR3 reads TGTGCCAGCAGCTTGGCTCCGGGAGGGTCAGATACGCAGTATTTT. This codes for CASSLAPGGSDTQYF.

The chain links TRBV19 to TRBJ2-3, with D perhaps matching TRBD2 (6 bases). The V and J ends lost 3 bases and 6 bases respectively, with 13 bases between them. Germline CDR1 and CDR2: LNHDA and SQIVND (reference sequence). The CDR3 totals 14 residues. CDR3 nucleotides: TGTGCCAGTAGTATCGGACTCCGGGGGGATACGCAGTATTTT. Protein sequence: CASSIGLRGDTQYF.

The CDR3 coding sequence is TGTGCCAGCACTCAACCGGGACAGGGACCAGATACGCAGTATTTT. Its translation is CASTQPGQGPDTQYF. J is TRBJ2-3 and V is TRBV11-2, with 9 bases fitting TRBD1. The CDR3 contains 15 residues. Germline lookup yields CDR1 SGHAT and CDR2 FQNNGV. Germline trimming cut 7 bases from V and 4 bases from J; bases unmatched to any gene: 9.

V is TRBV7-2 and J is TRBJ2-3; D is perhaps TRBD1 (5 bases). CDR3 length equals 13 residues. Trimming took 2 bases from V and 6 from J, leaving 9 bases between them. The germline gives CDR1 SGHTA, CDR2 FQGNSA. The CDR3 loop is CASSLRQSDTQYF. CDR3 DNA sequence: TGTGCCAGCAGCTTAAGACAGTCGGATACGCAGTATTTT.

J is TRBJ1-2 and V is TRBV5-1; 8 bases are a match to TRBD1. V gave up 4 bases and J gave up 4 bases; unmatched junction bases: 6. Germline CDR1 SGHRS, CDR2 YFSETQ. The CDR3 spans 14 residues. This CDR3 is CASSVGQAVYGYTF. CDR3 nucleotides: TGCGCCAGCAGCGTGGGACAGGCCGTCTATGGCTACACCTTC.

The chain has TRBV10-3 and TRBJ1-1; tentative D call: TRBD1 (6 bases). CDR1 ENHRY and CDR2 SYGVKD come from the germline V gene. This CDR3 contains 15 residues. V lost 4 bases and J 2 bases, leaving 14 bases between the germline ends. CDR3 region: CAISAAGTPNTEAFF. In nucleotides, the CDR3 is TGTGCCATCAGTGCAGCCGGGACACCAAACACTGAAGCTTTCTTT.

The J gene is TRBJ1-3, the V gene TRBV5-1, with 8 nucleotides matching TRBD1. The CDR3 contains 15 residues. Germline CDR1 reads SGHRS; CDR2 reads YFSETQ. The J segment lost 4 bases and the V segment lost 5 bases, leaving 8 bases of the junction unmatched. CDR3 amino acids: CASRTDRGRGNTIYF. CDR3 in DNA: TGCGCCAGCAGAACTGACAGGGGAAGAGGAAACACCATATATTTT.

The chain recombines TRBV27 with TRBJ2-4; a possible D gene is TRBD1 (5 bases). The CDR3 spans 13 residues. In germline, CDR1 is MNHEY, CDR2 SMNVEV (reference sequence). V lost 0 bases and J 11 bases, leaving 11 bases between the germline ends. The CDR3 DNA sequence: TGTGCCAGCAGTTTATCGGGCAGGGATCTTCAGTACTTC. This codes for CASSLSGRDLQYF.

The chain employs TRBV14 and TRBJ2-5; tentatively, D is TRBD2 (6 bases). V lost 1 base, J lost 1 base, and 16 bases lay in between. Germline V lookup: CDR1 SGHDN, CDR2 FVKESK. CDR3 length: 17 residues. CDR3 protein: CASSQVTSLYPQETQYF. CDR3 DNA sequence: TGTGCCAGCAGCCAAGTTACTAGCCTCTACCCCCAAGAGACCCAGTACTTC.

The chain combines TRBV30 with TRBJ2-7, with D possibly being TRBD2 (5 bases). The CDR3 has 13 amino acids. The germline V and J ends were trimmed by 3 bases and 3 bases, with 12 bases remaining between them. The germline gives CDR1 GTSNPN, CDR2 SVGIG (reference sequence). This CDR3 reads CAWSRGWGYEQYF. The DNA of the CDR3 is TGTGCCTGGAGCCGGGGATGGGGCTACGAGCAGTACTTC.

The genes are TRBV5-6 and TRBJ2-7; 13 bases line up with TRBD2. Losses at the gene ends were 2 bases for V and 1 base for J; bases not matched to a gene: 6. CDR1 and CDR2 (germline): SGHDT, YYEEEE. The length of the CDR3 is 17 residues. CDR3 sequence: CASSFSGTSGESYEQYF. The CDR3 DNA reads as TGTGCCAGCAGCTTTTCGGGGACTAGCGGGGAGTCCTACGAGCAGTACTTC.

The CDR3 sequence: CASSPRGSASYEQYF. CDR3 coding DNA: TGTGCCAGCAGCCCCAGGGGTAGCGCCTCCTACGAGCAGTACTTC. This chain links TRBV27 with TRBJ2-7, with D possibly TRBD1 on 6 matching bases. Trimming shortened V by 6 bases and J by 0 bases, and 15 bases separated the two germline ends. In germline, CDR1 is MNHEY, CDR2 SMNVEV (reference sequence). This CDR3 region has 15 residues.

In DNA, the CDR3 is TGTGCCAGCCGCCCCCCGGACAGGGGCCGACTCATCCAGTTCTTC. Translated, it gives CASRPPDRGRLIQFF. This rearrangement joins TRBV18 to TRBJ2-1; 9 nucleotides agree with TRBD1. Per the germline V gene, CDR1 is KGHSH and CDR2 is LQKENI. V shed 8 bases and J 13 bases; nucleotides not matched to a gene: 18. The CDR3 has 15 amino acids.

The chain uses TRBV14 and TRBJ2-7; possibly TRBD2 for D (6 bases). V was clipped by 4 bases and J by 3 bases, with 10 bases between them. This CDR3 has 13 residues. Germline V gene sequence: CDR1 SGHDN, CDR2 FVKESK. CDR3 nucleotide sequence: TGTGCCAGCAGCCCGGGACTGATCTACGAGCAGTACTTC. This encodes CASSPGLIYEQYF. Combining the CDR3 with reference TRBV14 and TRBJ2-7 gives the whole variable domain EAGVTQFPSHSVIEKGQTVTLRCDPISGHDNLYWYRRVMGKEIKFLLHFVKESKQDESGMPNNRFLAERTGGTYSTLKVQPAELEDSGVYFCASSPGLIYEQYFGPGTRLTVT.

V gene TRBV7-3 combines with J gene TRBJ1-1, with a possible D match to TRBD1 (5 bases). The germline V and J ends were trimmed by 3 bases and 11 bases, with 16 bases remaining between them. This CDR3 comprises 13 residues. In germline, CDR1 is SGHTA, CDR2 FQGTGA. CDR3 amino acids: CASSFSAKGAAFF. The CDR3 DNA reads TGTGCCAGCAGCTTTAGTGCCAAAGGGGCCGCTTTCTTT.

This clone has a single count. The chain couples TRBV5-1 to TRBJ2-1; TRBD2 matches 10 bases. Germline V gene sequence: CDR1 SGHRS, CDR2 YFSETQ. This CDR3 contains 17 residues. Trimming removed 3 bases from V and 9 bases from J; junction bases left unmatched: 15. CDR3: CASSSEPLAGALLEQFF. DNA of the CDR3: TGCGCCAGCAGCTCTGAACCTCTAGCGGGAGCCCTCCTTGAGCAGTTCTTC.

This clone was found once. The chain carries TRBV30 and TRBJ1-4; 8 bases fit TRBD1. This CDR3 has 17 amino acids. The germline CDR1 and CDR2 sequences are GTSNPN and SVGIG (reference sequence). V shed 2 bases and J 7 bases; nucleotides not matched to a gene: 15. In nucleotides, the CDR3 is TGTGCCTGGAGTCCAATCCTTCGACAGGGGTGGGGTGAAAAACTGTTTTTT. Its translation: CAWSPILRQGWGEKLFF.

This clone occurred a few times. The sample has other DNA sequences that encode this CDR3 too. V usage is TRBV5-1 and J usage is TRBJ1-1; a possible D gene is TRBD1 (5 bases). This CDR3 contains 13 residues. Deletions cut 3 bases from V and 1 base from J, with 7 bases between. Germline values: CDR1 SGHRS, CDR2 YFSETQ. In nucleotides, the CDR3 is TGCGCCAGCAGCTCCGGACAGAACACTGAAGCTTTCTTT. Its protein product is CASSSGQNTEAFF.

J is TRBJ2-1 and V is TRBV10-3, with 7 bases fitting TRBD2. Germline lookup yields CDR1 ENHRY and CDR2 SYGVKD. CDR3 length: 16 residues. V lost 4 bases, J lost 0 bases, and 6 bases stayed unmatched. DNA of the CDR3: TGTGCCATCAGTGTGTATGGGAGGGGCTCCTACAATGAGCAGTTCTTC. It specifies CAISVYGRGSYNEQFF.

The chain employs TRBV2 and TRBJ2-1; D is undetermined. CDR1 and CDR2 (germline): SNHLY, FYNNEI. The CDR3 has 12 amino acids. V shed 11 bases and J shed 6 bases, with 14 bases lying between them. Written as DNA, the CDR3 is TGTGCCCCGGGTCATAGCCCCAATGAGCAGTTCTTC. This sequence encodes CAPGHSPNEQFF.

The V and J genes are TRBV29-1 and TRBJ2-7; the D gene is possibly TRBD2 (6 bases). This CDR3 comprises 13 residues. Germline values: CDR1 SQVTM, CDR2 ANQGSEA. V was cut by 6 bases and J by 3 bases, with 15 bases left in between. In nucleotides, the CDR3 is TGCAGCGTGGGGGGAGCAGGGTACTACGAGCAGTACTTC. It encodes CSVGGAGYYEQYF.